This is a list of T cell receptor beta chains from one sample in a study of T cell responses to AZD1222 COVID-19 vaccine. The method was immunoSEQ multiplex PCR; TCRdb's version includes in-frame clones alone and lacks a portion of them. The data hold about 150,000 clones, with approximately 89% observed a single time. The specimen was peripheral blood, collected on day 0 of AZD1222 vaccination. These receptors were collected from an adult in good health. Each CDR3 is given with its conserved first and last residue. A D gene is named only where the DNA matches it firmly. The size entry is marked missing in some rows and otherwise reads once, few, many or a size class.

CDR3nt: TGTGCCAGCAGTACTCGACAGTACACTGAAGCTTTCTTT
CDR3aa: CASSTRQYTEAFF
j_gene: TRBJ1-1
v_gene: TRBV28
d_gene: NA
abundance: NA

CDR3nt: TGTGCCACCAGTGAGGAAAAGGGGATCTCCCCTAAGCCCCAGCATTTT
CDR3aa: CATSEEKGISPKPQHF
j_gene: TRBJ1-5
v_gene: TRBV24-1
d_gene: NA
abundance: NA

CDR3nt: TGTGCCAGCAGCTTTACTTACAGGGATTCCGGCGATGGCTACACCTTC
CDR3aa: CASSFTYRDSGDGYTF
j_gene: TRBJ1-2
v_gene: TRBV16
d_gene: NA
abundance: NA

CDR3nt: TGTGCCAGCGAATGGGCAGAAGGACAGACTAACTATGGCTACACCTTC
CDR3aa: CASEWAEGQTNYGYTF
j_gene: TRBJ1-2
v_gene: TRBV28
d_gene: NA
abundance: once

CDR3nt: TGTGCCAGCAGTGAGACCAGAAGCAATCAGCCCCAGCATTTT
CDR3aa: CASSETRSNQPQHF
j_gene: TRBJ1-5
v_gene: TRBV2
d_gene: NA
abundance: NA

CDR3nt: TGTGCCAGCAGAGCCTCAGGGGTTCCTGAAGCTTTCTTT
CDR3aa: CASRASGVPEAFF
j_gene: TRBJ1-1
v_gene: TRBV25-1
d_gene: NA
abundance: NA

CDR3nt: TGTGCCAGCAGCGAGACAGGGATCGGAAACACCATATATTTT
CDR3aa: CASSETGIGNTIYF
j_gene: TRBJ1-3
v_gene: TRBV9
d_gene: TRBD1
abundance: NA

CDR3nt: TGTGCCAGCAGCCAAGGGAGGGTAAACACTGAAGCTTTCTTT
CDR3aa: CASSQGRVNTEAFF
j_gene: TRBJ1-1
v_gene: TRBV3-1/TRBV3-2
d_gene: NA
abundance: NA

CDR3nt: TGTGCCGCCCGCGGGGGGCCGCGCGGCTACACCTTC
CDR3aa: CAARGGPRGYTF
j_gene: TRBJ1-2
v_gene: TRBV2
d_gene: NA
abundance: NA

CDR3nt: TGTGCCAGCAGCCCGGGTTCGATCCAAGAGACCCAGTACTTC
CDR3aa: CASSPGSIQETQYF
j_gene: TRBJ2-5
v_gene: TRBV6-2/TRBV6-3
d_gene: NA
abundance: few

CDR3nt: TGCAGCGTTGATCCAGGCCGCTCGCACGATACGCAGTATTTT
CDR3aa: CSVDPGRSHDTQYF
j_gene: TRBJ2-3
v_gene: TRBV29-1
d_gene: NA
abundance: NA

CDR3nt: TGCGCCAGCAGCTTGGGGGCGGGACAGCACTCCTACGAGCAGTACTTC
CDR3aa: CASSLGAGQHSYEQYF
j_gene: TRBJ2-7
v_gene: TRBV5-1
d_gene: NA
abundance: once

CDR3nt: TGCGCCAGCAGTCAATCGATTCAGGGATGTTCTGGCTACACCTTC
CDR3aa: CASSQSIQGCSGYTF
j_gene: TRBJ1-2
v_gene: TRBV23-1
d_gene: NA
abundance: few

CDR3nt: TGTGCCAGCAGCCACTACGAGCAGTACTTC
CDR3aa: CASSHYEQYF
j_gene: TRBJ2-7
v_gene: TRBV6-5
d_gene: NA
abundance: NA

CDR3nt: TGTGCCAGCAGCTTAGGGGAGACCCAGTACTTC
CDR3aa: CASSLGETQYF
j_gene: TRBJ2-5
v_gene: TRBV11-3
d_gene: NA
abundance: NA

CDR3nt: TGTGCCACTCAGGGATTGGGGCAGTCTAACTATGGCTACACCTTC
CDR3aa: CATQGLGQSNYGYTF
j_gene: TRBJ1-2
v_gene: TRBV6-6
d_gene: NA
abundance: NA

CDR3nt: TGTGCCACCAGCAGGGACAGGGATAGCAATCAGCCCCAGCATTTT
CDR3aa: CATSRDRDSNQPQHF
j_gene: TRBJ1-5
v_gene: TRBV15
d_gene: TRBD1
abundance: NA

CDR3nt: TGTGCCAGCCAAACCCCCGGACAGGGTTATGGCTACACCTTC
CDR3aa: CASQTPGQGYGYTF
j_gene: TRBJ1-2
v_gene: TRBV6-5
d_gene: TRBD1
abundance: once

CDR3nt: TGTGCCAGAAGCTTGAATGGCTACACCTTC
CDR3aa: CARSLNGYTF
j_gene: TRBJ1-2
v_gene: TRBV5-3
d_gene: NA
abundance: NA

CDR3nt: TGCGCCAGCAGTCACCCCAGGTTCGCACGAGCGATGACACAAGAGACCCAGTACTTC
CDR3aa: CASSHPRFARAMTQETQYF
j_gene: TRBJ2-5
v_gene: TRBV23-1
d_gene: NA
abundance: NA

CDR3nt: TGTGCCAGCAGCCAAAGACAGGGGGCTGATGGTGGCTACACCTTC
CDR3aa: CASSQRQGADGGYTF
j_gene: TRBJ1-2
v_gene: TRBV7-2
d_gene: TRBD1
abundance: NA

CDR3nt: TGTGCCAGCAGTTCCCGACTAGTTTACGGAGATACGCAGTATTTT
CDR3aa: CASSSRLVYGDTQYF
j_gene: TRBJ2-3
v_gene: TRBV6-2/TRBV6-3
d_gene: NA
abundance: NA

CDR3nt: TGTGCCAGCAGAACAACCGAAGCTTTCTTT
CDR3aa: CASRTTEAFF
j_gene: TRBJ1-1
v_gene: TRBV28
d_gene: NA
abundance: NA

CDR3nt: TGTGCCAGCAGCTTAGCACTAGCGGCAGGCTATGAGCAGTTCTTC
CDR3aa: CASSLALAAGYEQFF
j_gene: TRBJ2-1
v_gene: TRBV7-6
d_gene: TRBD2
abundance: NA

CDR3nt: TGTGCCAGCAGTTTCGACTCATATAGCAATCAGCCCCAGCATTTT
CDR3aa: CASSFDSYSNQPQHF
j_gene: TRBJ1-5
v_gene: TRBV27
d_gene: NA
abundance: NA

CDR3nt: TGTGCCAGCAGCCCCAGCCGGGGGAACTCGGAAAAACTGTTTTTT
CDR3aa: CASSPSRGNSEKLFF
j_gene: TRBJ1-4
v_gene: TRBV6-5
d_gene: NA
abundance: NA

CDR3nt: TGTGCCAGCAGTTTCAGTCAGGGTAAAAAACTGTTTTTT
CDR3aa: CASSFSQGKKLFF
j_gene: TRBJ1-4
v_gene: TRBV12-3/TRBV12-4
d_gene: NA
abundance: NA

CDR3nt: TGTGCCAGCAGCTTAGCCAGGAGCTCCTACGAGCAGTACTTC
CDR3aa: CASSLARSSYEQYF
j_gene: TRBJ2-7
v_gene: TRBV7-8
d_gene: NA
abundance: NA

CDR3nt: TGTGCCAGTAGGCACGAGGGGTTGGGGACTGAAGCTTTCTTT
CDR3aa: CASRHEGLGTEAFF
j_gene: TRBJ1-1
v_gene: TRBV19
d_gene: NA
abundance: NA

CDR3nt: TGTGCCAGCTCACCACCGGTGGGGGGTGGAACTGAAGCTTTCTTT
CDR3aa: CASSPPVGGGTEAFF
j_gene: TRBJ1-1
v_gene: TRBV18
d_gene: NA
abundance: NA

CDR3nt: TGTGCCAGTAGTATAGGGACGACAGGGGCCACTGAAGCTTTCTTT
CDR3aa: CASSIGTTGATEAFF
j_gene: TRBJ1-1
v_gene: TRBV19
d_gene: TRBD1
abundance: NA

CDR3nt: TGTGCCAGCTCACCGTCTGGGACAGGGGGCCCCTATGGCTACACCTTC
CDR3aa: CASSPSGTGGPYGYTF
j_gene: TRBJ1-2
v_gene: TRBV18
d_gene: TRBD1
abundance: NA

CDR3nt: TGTGCCAGCAGCTCAAGTCGCTTAGCTAACTATGGCTACACCTTC
CDR3aa: CASSSSRLANYGYTF
j_gene: TRBJ1-2
v_gene: TRBV7-9
d_gene: NA
abundance: NA

CDR3nt: TGTGCCAGCAGCGTAGGGCAGGGGGTCTACGAGCAGTACTTC
CDR3aa: CASSVGQGVYEQYF
j_gene: TRBJ2-7
v_gene: TRBV9
d_gene: TRBD1
abundance: NA

CDR3nt: TGTGCCAGCTATAGACAGGGGCCCCTCACTGAAGCTTTCTTT
CDR3aa: CASYRQGPLTEAFF
j_gene: TRBJ1-1
v_gene: TRBV27
d_gene: TRBD1
abundance: NA

CDR3nt: TGTGCCAGCTCACCACTCCAAGCGGGGGGGCCCGCCGGGGAGCTGTTTTTT
CDR3aa: CASSPLQAGGPAGELFF
j_gene: TRBJ2-2
v_gene: TRBV18
d_gene: TRBD2
abundance: once

CDR3nt: TGTGCCAGCAGCTTAGCCCTAGCGGGGGGCGTAGATCAAGAGACCCAGTACTTC
CDR3aa: CASSLALAGGVDQETQYF
j_gene: TRBJ2-5
v_gene: TRBV7-2
d_gene: TRBD2
abundance: NA

CDR3nt: TGTGCCAGCAGCTCTCTCGGTGGGGAGACCCAGTACTTC
CDR3aa: CASSSLGGETQYF
j_gene: TRBJ2-5
v_gene: TRBV3-1/TRBV3-2
d_gene: NA
abundance: NA

CDR3nt: TGTGCCACCAGTTCCCCCGGGACAGGGATCAATGAGCAGTTCTTC
CDR3aa: CATSSPGTGINEQFF
j_gene: TRBJ2-1
v_gene: TRBV24-1
d_gene: TRBD1
abundance: once

CDR3nt: TGCGCCAGCAGCTTGACATCGGCCGTAAATTCACCCCTCCACTTT
CDR3aa: CASSLTSAVNSPLHF
j_gene: TRBJ1-6
v_gene: TRBV5-1
d_gene: NA
abundance: NA

CDR3nt: TGTGCCAGCAGTACAGGGGTGAGGAGCAATCAGCCCCAGCATTTT
CDR3aa: CASSTGVRSNQPQHF
j_gene: TRBJ1-5
v_gene: TRBV28
d_gene: TRBD1
abundance: NA

CDR3nt: TGTGCCTCAACCGGGCCTGGGAGGACCGGGGAGCTGTTTTTT
CDR3aa: CASTGPGRTGELFF
j_gene: TRBJ2-2
v_gene: TRBV2
d_gene: NA
abundance: once

CDR3nt: TGCGCCAGCAGACCCCCATATCGGACTAGCGGGGAAGCAGATACGCAGTATTTT
CDR3aa: CASRPPYRTSGEADTQYF
j_gene: TRBJ2-3
v_gene: TRBV5-1
d_gene: TRBD2
abundance: NA

CDR3nt: TGTGCCAGCAGCCCGAGGACTAGCGGGGGTAGGCAGTTCTTC
CDR3aa: CASSPRTSGGRQFF
j_gene: TRBJ2-1
v_gene: TRBV14
d_gene: TRBD2
abundance: NA

CDR3nt: TGTGCCAGCAGCTTGGATAGCAATCAGCCCCAGCATTTT
CDR3aa: CASSLDSNQPQHF
j_gene: TRBJ1-5
v_gene: TRBV5-5
d_gene: NA
abundance: once

CDR3nt: TGTGCCAGCGGGGGAGGGCCCCAGCATTTT
CDR3aa: CASGGGPQHF
j_gene: TRBJ1-5
v_gene: TRBV12-3/TRBV12-4
d_gene: NA
abundance: NA

CDR3nt: TGTGCCAGCAGACCGGGCCGGGGCCGCGTCACCTACGAGCAGTACTTC
CDR3aa: CASRPGRGRVTYEQYF
j_gene: TRBJ2-7
v_gene: TRBV6-4
d_gene: NA
abundance: NA

CDR3nt: TGTGCCAGCAGCGTATCAATCTCAGGGACGGCCACCGGGGAGCTGTTTTTT
CDR3aa: CASSVSISGTATGELFF
j_gene: TRBJ2-2
v_gene: TRBV9
d_gene: NA
abundance: NA

CDR3nt: TGTGCCAGCAGCTCCCTGGGAAGGGGCAGGGTCACTGAAGCTTTCTTT
CDR3aa: CASSSLGRGRVTEAFF
j_gene: TRBJ1-1
v_gene: TRBV11-2
d_gene: NA
abundance: NA

CDR3nt: TGTGCCAGCAGGAGGGCTAGACTTTATGGCTACACCTTC
CDR3aa: CASRRARLYGYTF
j_gene: TRBJ1-2
v_gene: TRBV28
d_gene: NA
abundance: NA

CDR3nt: TGTGCCAGCAGTTCGAACACTGAAGCTTTCTTT
CDR3aa: CASSSNTEAFF
j_gene: TRBJ1-1
v_gene: TRBV28
d_gene: NA
abundance: NA

CDR3nt: TGTGCCAGCAGTCCCAGGGATGAGCAGTTCTTC
CDR3aa: CASSPRDEQFF
j_gene: TRBJ2-1
v_gene: TRBV12-3/TRBV12-4
d_gene: NA
abundance: NA

CDR3nt: TGTGCCAGCTCACTATTCAATCAGCCCCAGCATTTT
CDR3aa: CASSLFNQPQHF
j_gene: TRBJ1-5
v_gene: TRBV18
d_gene: NA
abundance: NA

CDR3nt: TGCGCCAGCAGCCAAGGTTATGAACAGGGAGGTAAGAATCAGCCCCAGCATTTT
CDR3aa: CASSQGYEQGGKNQPQHF
j_gene: TRBJ1-5
v_gene: TRBV4-3
d_gene: NA
abundance: NA

CDR3nt: TGCGCCAGCAGCCAAGATTGGGGTAATCAGCCCCAGCATTTT
CDR3aa: CASSQDWGNQPQHF
j_gene: TRBJ1-5
v_gene: TRBV4-1
d_gene: NA
abundance: NA